This TCR beta chain was identified in a study of beta chain features in type 1 diabetes. Study conclusions and caveats: When Type 1 diabetes patients were examined, their TCRB CDR3s proved moderately but significantly shorter in all four CD4+ subsets.

Regarding this clone: Its antigen is still unknown.

Expressed TCRB transcripts got sequenced, as all isolated RNA was reverse transcribed. Sequencing used immunoSEQ multiplex PCR; TCRdb keeps in-frame clones, though not all of them. The data contain under 200,000 clones, 6.5% to 10% of them seen just once; the ten biggest clones take up 0.54%. Trimming stripped 5 bases from V and 0 bases from J, with 19 bases between. Germline loops: CDR1 SGHDN, CDR2 FVKESK. The CDR3 runs 17 residues. The TCR sequence derives from a woman in her late teens or twenties with type 1 diabetes. This sequence joins TRBV14 and TRBJ1-2; TRBD1 might be the D (6 bases). Sequencing used central memory CD4+ T cells from blood. CDR3: CASSERTGIEANYGYTF. The DNA for the CDR3 is TGTGCCAGCAGCGAACGAACAGGGATCGAAGCTAACTATGGCTACACCTTC.